Following are 10 T cell receptor beta chains from one sample sequenced in a study of response to subunit inactivated influenza vaccine. TCRdb passed the RT-PCR reads through MiXCR, listing each CDR3 protein once. This repertoire shows 450,000 to 600,000 distinct CDR3 sequences, 16% found once; its top ten account for roughly 3%. This specimen was CD4+ T cells sorted from PBMCs, taken around 25 months after vaccination. Receptor source: a man between 50 and 75 years old who received an inactivated influenza vaccine.

This clonotype appeared many times. This rearrangement joins TRBV7-2 to TRBJ2-1, with D perhaps TRBD1 (5 bases). Between the trimmed V and J ends, which lost 1 base and 7 bases, there was a span of 14 bases. The CDR3 length is 15 residues. Germline lookup yields CDR1 SGHTA and CDR2 FQGNSA. This CDR3 reads CASSLVGSGLNEQFF. The CDR3 DNA sequence: TGTGCCAGCAGCTTAGTGGGTTCAGGGCTAAATGAGCAGTTCTTC.

This clonotype was recorded a few times. The V gene is TRBV7-9, the J gene TRBJ2-3; D perhaps matches TRBD1 (6 bases). Trimming pared 1 base from V and 5 bases from J, leaving 10 bases between. CDR1 is SEHNR and CDR2 is FQNEAQ in the germline V gene (reference sequence). CDR3 length: 14 residues. CDR3 sequence (DNA): TGTGCCAGCAGCTTAGTTACAGGGAAAGATACGCAGTATTTT. It yields the protein CASSLVTGKDTQYF.

The chain employs TRBV7-2 and TRBJ2-1, with unresolved D. V lost 5 bases, J lost 10 bases, and 9 bases lay in between. Germline values: CDR1 SGHTA, CDR2 FQGNSA. The CDR3 runs to 11 residues. The CDR3 bases are TGTGCCAGCAGCCCTGTGGAGGAGCAGTTCTTC. It specifies CASSPVEEQFF.

This clonotype was counted ten times or more. The chain couples TRBV5-1 to TRBJ2-3; the D is unclear. The CDR3 contains 15 residues. Looked up from germline, CDR1 is SGHRS and CDR2 is YFSETQ. V was trimmed by 4 bases and J by 1 base, leaving 13 bases between them. The CDR3 spells CASSLQDGRTDTQYF. CDR3 nucleotide sequence: TGCGCCAGCAGCCTCCAGGACGGGCGCACAGATACGCAGTATTTT.

This clonotype has only a few counts. The J gene is TRBJ2-7, the V gene TRBV15, with 11 bases fitting TRBD2. The CDR3 covers 14 residues. CDR1 and CDR2 from the germline V gene are LNHNV and YYDKDF (reference sequence). Unmatched junction bases numbered 6, after V lost 5 bases and J lost 6 bases. The CDR3 nucleotides read TGTGCCACCAGCGTGACTAGCGGGATGGGCGAGCAGTACTTC. Its translation is CATSVTSGMGEQYF.

The rearrangement uses TRBV24-1 and TRBJ2-1; D call uncertain. This CDR3 is 13 amino acids long. Germline V gives CDR1 KGHDR, CDR2 SFDVKD. Deletions cut 4 bases from V and 2 bases from J, with 5 bases between. The CDR3 nucleotides read TGTGCCACCAGTGAATCCACCTACAATGAGCAGTTCTTC. Amino acids: CATSESTYNEQFF.

This clonotype has only a few counts. The chain couples TRBV12-3 or TRBV12-4 to TRBJ1-2, with a tentative D call TRBD1 (5 bases). The CDR3 contains 15 residues. Trimming pared 6 bases from V and 8 bases from J, leaving 22 bases between. The CDR3 nucleotides read TGTGCCAGCAGCCGTCGGACATCACCGGGTGGCGGCTACACCTTC. As protein: CASSRRTSPGGGYTF.

The V gene is TRBV20-1, the J gene TRBJ2-2; D unclear. CDR3 length equals 16 residues. With 2 bases removed from V and 6 bases from J, the gap between germline ends came to 19 bases. Germline CDR1 reads DFQATT; CDR2 reads SNEGSKA (reference sequence). The chain's CDR3 is CSARPTLRQGPGELFF. In DNA form, the CDR3 reads TGCAGTGCTAGACCTACCCTCCGACAAGGACCCGGGGAGCTGTTTTTT.

This clonotype was picked up many times. This chain uses TRBV6-2 or TRBV6-3 with TRBJ2-2; D is undetermined. Trimming took 7 bases from V and 5 from J, leaving 20 bases between them. The CDR3 is made up of 16 amino acids. The germline gives CDR1 MNHEY, CDR2 SVGEGT. The CDR3 DNA follows: TGTGCCAGCACCATTTCCCCCCGGGTCCTGACCGGGGAGCTGTTTTTT. Translation gives CASTISPRVLTGELFF.

Only a few counts were recorded for this clonotype. V gene TRBV6-5 combines with J gene TRBJ2-7; D uncertain. V lost 4 bases to trimming and J lost 2 bases, with 12 bases between them. Germline V gene lookup returns CDR1 MNHEY and CDR2 SVGAGI. The CDR3 runs 14 residues. In DNA, the CDR3 is TGTGCCAGCAGTTTGGCGGACGGGCCCTACGAGCAGTACTTC. This encodes CASSLADGPYEQYF.